This is a list of T cell receptor beta chains from one sample in a study of shared clonotypes between healthy human individuals. Repertoires were generated with immunoSEQ multiplex PCR, while TCRdb's copy carries only in-frame clones and drops some. The sample contains nearly 2 million clones, approximately 94% of which appear only once. What was sequenced was naive CD8+ T cells sorted from blood. All receptors derive from a man aged 18-30 years in good health. Both conserved end residues are part of each CDR3. Fields, in order: CDR3 protein, CDR3 DNA, J gene, D gene, V gene, clone size, CDR3 length. D genes are given only for firm matches. Size is omitted from some rows. Given values are once, few, many or a class for expanded clones.

CDR3: CASSHPLGAGVTDTQYF; DNA: TGTGCCAGCAGTCACCCCCTAGGAGCGGGGGTCACAGATACGCAGTATTTT; J: TRBJ2-3; D: TRBD2; V: TRBV27; size: once; length: 17
CDR3: CASSQETAYEQYF; DNA: TGCGCCAGCAGCCAAGAAACAGCCTACGAGCAGTACTTC; J: TRBJ2-7; D: .; V: TRBV4-1; size: .; length: 13
CDR3: CASSNRGANYEQYF; DNA: TGTGCCAGCAGTAACAGGGGCGCAAACTACGAGCAGTACTTC; J: TRBJ2-7; D: TRBD1; V: TRBV28; size: once; length: 14
CDR3: CASSPPEQYHGYTF; DNA: TGCGCCAGCAGCCCGCCAGAACAGTATCATGGCTACACCTTC; J: TRBJ1-2; D: .; V: TRBV4-1; size: .; length: 14
CDR3: CASSLETATYEQYF; DNA: TGCGCCAGCAGCTTGGAGACAGCCACCTACGAGCAGTACTTC; J: TRBJ2-7; D: .; V: TRBV5-1; size: .; length: 14
CDR3: CASSLANEAYEQYF; DNA: TGTGCCAGCAGCTTGGCGAACGAGGCCTACGAGCAGTACTTC; J: TRBJ2-7; D: .; V: TRBV5-6; size: .; length: 14
CDR3: CASSLRGTGYGYTF; DNA: TGTGCCAGCAGTTTGAGGGGGACGGGCTATGGCTACACCTTC; J: TRBJ1-2; D: .; V: TRBV28; size: .; length: 14
CDR3: CASSIRTESYEQYF; DNA: TGTGCCAGTAGTATAAGGACTGAGTCCTACGAGCAGTACTTC; J: TRBJ2-7; D: .; V: TRBV19; size: .; length: 14
CDR3: CASSIATLTGDRNQPQHF; DNA: TGTGCCAGTAGTATAGCCACACTTACAGGGGATAGGAATCAGCCCCAGCATTTT; J: TRBJ1-5; D: TRBD1; V: TRBV19; size: .; length: 18
CDR3: CASSQGVGGYYEQYF; DNA: TGTGCCAGCAGCCAAGGAGTCGGGGGCTACTACGAGCAGTACTTC; J: TRBJ2-7; D: .; V: TRBV14; size: .; length: 15